Sequencing of this T cell receptor beta chain was carried out in a study of T cells in Graves' hyperthyroidism and ophthalmopathy. Overall study context: Peripheral blood was secured at the point of initial diagnosis, before any treatment.

RNA transcripts provided the source from which TCR beta CDR3 regions were amplified. First-round RT-PCR with HTBI primers amplified the TCR CDR3 region. TCRdb redid the calling of the multiplex PCR reads with MiXCR, one entry per CDR3 protein. The data show fewer than 500,000 distinct CDR3 sequences, with 14% to 15% seen just once and roughly 13% held by the top ten. A NOSPECS grade of at least 4, a Clinical Activity Score of at least 3 and duration under 3 months were recorded in ophthalmopathy patients. The receptor's source is a man between 18 and 29 years old with Graves' ophthalmopathy. The sequenced sample was blood.

The chain's CDR3 is CASSPRLRSGNQPQHF. CDR3 sequence (DNA): TGTGCCAGCAGTCCCCGGTTGCGCTCGGGCAATCAGCCCCAGCATTTT. This chain joins TRBV13 and TRBJ1-5; D uncertain. V was pared by 6 bases and J by 2 bases, with 17 bases between. This CDR3 region has 16 residues. Germline V gene data show CDR1 as PRHDT and CDR2 as FYEKMQ (reference sequence).